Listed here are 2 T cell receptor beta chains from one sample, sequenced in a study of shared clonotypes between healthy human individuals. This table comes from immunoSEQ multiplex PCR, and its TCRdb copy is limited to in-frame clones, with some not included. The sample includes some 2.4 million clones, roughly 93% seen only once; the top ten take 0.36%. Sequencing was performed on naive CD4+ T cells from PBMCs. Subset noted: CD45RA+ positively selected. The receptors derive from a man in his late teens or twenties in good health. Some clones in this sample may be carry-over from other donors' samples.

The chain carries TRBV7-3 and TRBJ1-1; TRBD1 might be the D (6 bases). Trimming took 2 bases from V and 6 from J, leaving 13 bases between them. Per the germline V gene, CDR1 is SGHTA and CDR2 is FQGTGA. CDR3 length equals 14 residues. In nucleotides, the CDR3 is TGTGCCAGCAGCTTATACCAGGGGCACGCTGAAGCTTTCTTT. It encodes CASSLYQGHAEAFF.

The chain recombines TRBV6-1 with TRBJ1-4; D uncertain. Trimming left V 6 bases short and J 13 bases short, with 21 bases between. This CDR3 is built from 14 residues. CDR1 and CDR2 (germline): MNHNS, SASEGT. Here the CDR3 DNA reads TGTGCCAGCAGAAAAGTAGCCGCAACTTGGGGACTGTTTTTT. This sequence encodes CASRKVAATWGLFF.